Listed below are T cell receptor beta chains from one sample, sequenced in a study of T cell responses to AZD1222 COVID-19 vaccine. Method: immunoSEQ multiplex PCR; TCRdb's copy keeps in-frame clones and lacks some. The top ten clones hold about 7.1% of a sample with 120,000 or so clones, roughly 91% of them seen once. Here the sequenced sample was peripheral blood, taken 28 days after the second AZD1222 dose. These receptors originate from an adult who received the AZD1222 COVID-19 vaccine. Both conserved end residues are part of each CDR3. A D gene is named only where the DNA matches it firmly.

d_call v_call cdr3_aa
TRBD1 TRBV24-1 CATSETGGANTGELFF
TRBD2 TRBV27 CASSPIIAGFYNEQFF
TRBD1 TRBV7-8 CASSLSGRGSPDQPQHF
TRBD1 TRBV11-2 CASSPWGTGDGEQYF
TRBD2 TRBV5-1 CASSLSGGGASVETQYF
. TRBV24-1 CATSAGGVGYNEQFF
TRBD2 TRBV11-1 CASSAGLAGATMQYF
TRBD1 TRBV5-1 CASSRDRGFAEAFF
TRBD1 TRBV18 CASSLQQGDQGEAFF
. TRBV30 CAWGTYNEQFF
TRBD1 TRBV25-1 CASSEQGQGATYEQYF
TRBD2 TRBV27 CASRDGGTGGLAGQETQYF
. TRBV18 CASSPSIGANEKLFF
. TRBV21-1 CASSKENRPGGQFF
. TRBV15 CATSRESGELFF
TRBD2 TRBV11-2 CASSLERTSYEQYF
. TRBV20-1 CSASPLRRGSYEQYF
. TRBV28 CASRDARGVTEKLFF
. TRBV5-1 CASSLGQPFNYGYTF
. TRBV4-1 CASSQDGANQPQHF
. TRBV6-2/TRBV6-3 CASSPPPAAGSSYEQYF
TRBD2 TRBV7-9 CASSSPGLAGAYEQYF
. TRBV7-3 CASSFSGANVLTF
. TRBV6-5 CASSYLHEQYF
. TRBV5-5 CASSFDWGFANEKLFF
. TRBV27 CASSFSGSGEAFF
TRBD1 TRBV11-3 CASSLAGTEPYNEQFF
. TRBV12-3/TRBV12-4 CASSLFGYTF
TRBD1 TRBV18 CASSPPGWISGQGAEEQYF
. TRBV9 CASSVVGRGDSPLHF
TRBD1 TRBV11-2 CASSSTRGRKDTEAFF
TRBD1 TRBV11-2 CASSLYRGTATNEKLFF
. TRBV3-1/TRBV3-2 CASSAPGMSSYNEQFF
. TRBV7-9 CASSLGGPGYTF
. TRBV27 CASSLRTTYEQYF
TRBD1 TRBV14 CASSWTGTGNFYSNQPQHF
TRBD1 TRBV14 CASSGQPNSPLHF
. TRBV27 CASSPRDWGTGELFF
. TRBV18 CASSGRKNLPGNTIYF
. TRBV5-4 CAGRTFGTYEQYF
TRBD1 TRBV10-3 CAIKAGGLDYGYTF
. TRBV20-1 CSASSKKTFSYEQYF
. TRBV7-7 CASSAAKRGTRKRISPLHF
. TRBV5-5 CASSSQLVGRTGNTIYF
. TRBV4-1 CPSSRPGTPYNEQFF
TRBD1 TRBV6-5 CASSPGTGVGQPQHF
. TRBV6-1 CASSEIRVGTDTQYF
. TRBV7-3 CASSLPGLGGGTDTQYF
TRBD1 TRBV6-4 CASNPPGQGSLSSYNLPLHF
TRBD2 TRBV7-2 CASSLARTSGVTDTQYF
TRBD2 TRBV24-1 CATSDEGGRRFEQFF
. TRBV5-1 CASNIGNEQFF
. TRBV12-3/TRBV12-4 CASSLTANYGYTF
. TRBV28 CASRSPVEKLFF
TRBD2 TRBV13 CASSFRGLGHNEQFF
. TRBV6-5 CASSYSIHSNTEAFF
. TRBV9 CASSVGGTSSSYEQYF